The clone carrying this T cell receptor beta chain was observed a handful of times. Its antigen remains unidentified. This sample is drawn from a study of blood T cells in healthy people across ages. V dropped 10 bases and J dropped 14; count of bases not matched to a gene: 15. This CDR3 spans 12 amino acids. Germline V gives CDR1 MNHEY, CDR2 SVGEGT. Points from the study as a whole: PBMCs that were unsorted prevented a conclusive naive versus antigen-experienced comparison.

Primers used in a second PCR of about 6 to 11 cycles were a sample-barcoded 5' primer and a J-beta primer mix. Template switching added a 12-random-nucleotide identifier to every cDNA molecule. TCRdb re-derived calls from the 5' RACE reads in MiXCR, one entry per CDR3 protein. The sample lists about a million distinct CDR3 sequences, just over 50% occurring once. This receptor was taken from an older woman in good health. The rearrangement links TRBV6-2 or TRBV6-3 to TRBJ2-3, with 7 bases that match TRBD2. Sequencing was performed on blood. This CDR3 is CANRDYTWLGYF. The CDR3 bases are TGTGCCAACCGGGACTACACATGGTTAGGGTATTTT.